This entry features one T cell receptor (beta chain) sequence. This clonotype showed up many times. There is no known antigen for this receptor. The input lacks base qualities; no much larger clone sits a single base away. This entry is derived from a study of T cells in Graves' hyperthyroidism and ophthalmopathy (dated by TCRdb to between 2019 and 2020). At the level of the whole study: Peripheral blood was collected at initial diagnosis, before any treatment. Following sampling, methimazole starting at 30 mg daily was given to hyperthyroidism patients, and high-dose intravenous methylprednisolone was given to ophthalmopathy patients. In over five Graves' hyperthyroidism patients, the study also compared T-cell repertoires from thyroid tissue with T-cell repertoires from blood. An independent validation cohort of 18 to 20 hyperthyroidism patients and 17 patients who later progressed to ophthalmopathy tested prospective prediction of ophthalmopathy. The paper describes TCR Vbeta CDR3 sequencing of 140 or so peripheral blood samples, made up of approximately 40 ophthalmopathy patients, roughly 80 hyperthyroidism patients and 17 progressor patients. The 95 to 100 discovery patients were randomly divided into training and test sets at a 7:3 ratio. To identify TCR V-J signatures that set the groups apart, the researchers used a discovery cohort of approximately 98 patients, made up of under 45 with Graves' ophthalmopathy and 55 to 65 with stable Graves' hyperthyroidism.

Trimming accounts for 5 bases at V and 6 bases at J, while the number of junction bases matched to no gene is 12. From cysteine to phenylalanine, the CDR3 is 15 amino acids long. The only DNA kept is the CDR3, 45 bases in frame from the first base. CDR1 and CDR2, per the germline V gene, are LGHNT and FRNRAP. Study-wide findings and limitations: Most expanded thyroid clonotypes (frequency above 0.001) were also found in blood, which suggests that blood repertoires may mirror thyroid immune responses. No statistical method was used to set the sample size in advance, and investigators knew the group allocation. In validation, progression to ophthalmopathy was predicted by the model with around 71% sensitivity and nearly 75% specificity, a median of about 6.4 months before onset. A 13 V-J signature model separated ophthalmopathy from stable hyperthyroidism, with just over 85% sensitivity and 81.08% specificity in cross-validation and 80%/75% in testing.

TCR beta CDR3 regions were amplified from RNA transcripts. The TCR CDR3 was subjected to a first round of RT-PCR using the HTBI primer set and the Qiagen OneStep RT-PCR kit. The libraries were constructed in a second round of multiplex PCR and then size-selected and purified. Libraries were sequenced paired-end with 100 bp reads on an Illumina HiSeq2000. The published analysis was carried out like this. Raw data were processed with SOAPnuke, discarding reads with adapters, uncalled bases, mean Phred below 15, or no exact constant-primer or identifier match. COPE v1.2.5 was used to merge the high-quality paired reads, and each unique nucleotide sequence was defined as a clonotype. Clonotypes were aligned to IMGT TRBV, TRBD and TRBJ reference segments using MiTCR v1.1. The analysis included only V-J combinations with a frequency above 0.0001, which together covered 99% to 99.2% of the repertoires. The TCS score was defined as the ratio of F50 (clonal expansion) to E x V (chaos), calculated using BLOSUM62-based TCRdist between CDR3 peptides within each V-J. Welch's t-statistics and random forest reduced approximately 520 V-J features to 13, which were used in a naive Bayes classifier (R e1071). The public sequencing data were trimmed at Q25 with fastp and processed into clonotypes with MiXCR by TCRdb, which kept only in-frame beta chains. All rows with the same CDR3 protein become a single entry with the most common DNA and genes. The V and J calls here are based on TCRdb, not the publication. This sample lists hundreds of thousands of distinct CDR3 sequences; 12% to 15% were detected once. The leading ten clones occupy 14% of the sample.

Stable Graves' hyperthyroidism was defined as no progression to ophthalmopathy during 18 months of follow-up. Hyperthyroidism patients were newly diagnosed, with disease duration under 2 months, and aged 18 to 65 years. Exclusion was applied to patients with uncontrolled infections, other autoimmune diseases, pregnancy or lactation. Diagnoses relied on clinical symptoms, serum thyroxine and TRAb, thyroid ultrasound and orbital computed tomography. Ficoll-Paque density gradient centrifugation was used to isolate PBMCs from 8.5 to 10 ml of fresh peripheral blood. Trizol reagent was used to extract total RNA, and RNA quality was then checked on an Agilent 2100 Bioanalyzer.

Sequenced sample: blood. The rearrangement joined TRBV12-5 to TRBJ1-1, with 7 bases matching TRBD1. The sequence was obtained from a woman aged 40 to 50 with Graves' hyperthyroidism. The CDR3 protein sequence reads: CASGPGTVPNPEAFF. DNA sequence: TGTGCTAGTGGTCCGGGGACAGTACCGAATCCTGAAGCTTTCTTT.